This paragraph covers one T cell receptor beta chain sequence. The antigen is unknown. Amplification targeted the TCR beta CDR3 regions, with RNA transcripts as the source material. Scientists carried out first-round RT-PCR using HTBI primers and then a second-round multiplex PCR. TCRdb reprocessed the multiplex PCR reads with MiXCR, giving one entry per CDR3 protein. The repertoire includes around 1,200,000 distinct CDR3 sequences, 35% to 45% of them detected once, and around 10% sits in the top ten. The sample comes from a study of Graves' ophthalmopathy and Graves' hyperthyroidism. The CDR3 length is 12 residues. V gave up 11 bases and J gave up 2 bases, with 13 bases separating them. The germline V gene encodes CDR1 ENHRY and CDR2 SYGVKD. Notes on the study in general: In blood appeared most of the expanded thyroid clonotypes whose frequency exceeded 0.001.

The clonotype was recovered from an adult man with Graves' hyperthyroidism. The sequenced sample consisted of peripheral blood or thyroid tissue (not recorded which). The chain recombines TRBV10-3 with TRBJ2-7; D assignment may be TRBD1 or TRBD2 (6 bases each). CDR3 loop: CASGGRTYEQYF. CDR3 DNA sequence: TGTGCCTCCGGGGGCCGGACCTACGAGCAGTACTTC.